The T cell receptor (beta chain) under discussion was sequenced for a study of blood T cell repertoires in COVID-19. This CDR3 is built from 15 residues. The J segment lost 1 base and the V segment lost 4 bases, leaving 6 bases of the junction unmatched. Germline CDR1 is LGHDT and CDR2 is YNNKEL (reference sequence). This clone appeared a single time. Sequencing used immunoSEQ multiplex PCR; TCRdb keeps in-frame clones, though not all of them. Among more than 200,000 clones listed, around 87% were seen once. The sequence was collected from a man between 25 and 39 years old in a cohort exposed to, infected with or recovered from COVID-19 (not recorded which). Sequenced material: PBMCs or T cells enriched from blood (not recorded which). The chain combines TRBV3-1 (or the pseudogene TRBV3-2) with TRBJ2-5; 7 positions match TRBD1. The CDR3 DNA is TGTGCCAGCAGCCCGCCGAAGGGGGCCCAAGAGACCCAGTACTTC. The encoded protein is CASSPPKGAQETQYF.